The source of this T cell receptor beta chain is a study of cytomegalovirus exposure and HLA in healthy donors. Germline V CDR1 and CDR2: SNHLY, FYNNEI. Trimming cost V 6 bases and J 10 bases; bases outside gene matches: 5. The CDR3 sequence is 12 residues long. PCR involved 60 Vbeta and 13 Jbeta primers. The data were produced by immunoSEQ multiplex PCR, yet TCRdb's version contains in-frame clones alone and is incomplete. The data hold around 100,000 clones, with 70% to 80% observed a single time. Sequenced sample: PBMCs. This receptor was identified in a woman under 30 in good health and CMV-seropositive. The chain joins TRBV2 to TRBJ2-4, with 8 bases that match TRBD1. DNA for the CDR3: TGTGCCAGCAGAGGACAGGGTCGGATTCAGTACTTC. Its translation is CASRGQGRIQYF.